This T cell receptor (beta chain) was profiled in a study of cytomegalovirus exposure and HLA in healthy donors. Whole-study findings and limits: With later analysis, a missense DCLRE1C variant became linked to TCR beta V- and J-gene trimming.

Researchers ran the PCR with 60 Vbeta and 13 Jbeta primers. TCRdb keeps only in-frame clones here, not all; method: immunoSEQ multiplex PCR. Found here are 150,000 to 200,000 clones, around 80% of them singletons; the top ten hold over 13%. Remarks on this clone: Its antigen is currently unknown.

The V end was cut by 6 bases, the J end by 7 bases, with 18 bases between. Germline CDR1 and CDR2: MDHEN and SYDVKM. This CDR3 has 14 residues. Sequenced sample: PBMCs. The source is a middle-aged woman in good health and CMV-seronegative. The V gene is TRBV28, the J gene TRBJ1-1, with D possibly matching TRBD1 (5 bases). DNA of the CDR3: TGTGCCAGCAGCCCGCCGGGGACGGGGGGTGAAGCTTTCTTT. This gives the protein CASSPPGTGGEAFF.